Shown below are 23 T cell receptor beta chains from a single sample sequenced in a study of blood T cell repertoires in COVID-19. TCRdb's copy holds only in-frame clones and misses some; the assay was immunoSEQ multiplex PCR. The sample holds over 250,000 clones, around 83% seen once. Sequencing was performed on PBMCs or T cells enriched from blood (not recorded which). These TCRs come from a man aged 40-49 years who had been exposed to COVID-19.

J is TRBJ2-3 and V is TRBV7-9, with 7 bases matching TRBD2. CDR3 length: 15 amino acids. Germline assignment: CDR1 SEHNR and CDR2 FQNEAQ (reference sequence). V lost 4 bases, J lost 4 bases, and 8 bases stayed unmatched. Here the CDR3 DNA reads TGTGCCAGCAGCTGGGAGGGAGAAATCTCAGATACGCAGTATTTT. Amino acid sequence: CASSWEGEISDTQYF.

This chain joins TRBV10-1 and TRBJ2-7; 7 positions agree with TRBD1. CDR1 WNHNN and CDR2 SYGVQD come from the germline V gene (reference sequence). The V gene end was trimmed by 3 bases and the J gene end by 6 bases; junction bases not matched to a gene: 8. The CDR3 totals 14 residues. The CDR3 nucleotides are TGCGCCAGCAGTGAAACAGGGGAGCTTGGCGAGCAGTACTTC. This gives the protein CASSETGELGEQYF.

The V gene is TRBV18, the J gene TRBJ2-7; 7 positions match TRBD2. The CDR3 runs to 15 residues. Germline V CDR1 and CDR2: KGHSH, LQKENI. J lost 3 bases, V lost 2 bases, and 7 bases had no gene match. This CDR3 reads CASSPGGSGNYEQYF. CDR3 in DNA: TGTGCCAGCTCACCAGGCGGGAGCGGGAACTACGAGCAGTACTTC.

This sequence joins TRBV19 and TRBJ2-4, with 7 bases that match TRBD1. Germline V gene lookup returns CDR1 LNHDA and CDR2 SQIVND (reference sequence). V gave up 6 bases and J gave up 3 bases; unmatched junction bases: 17. The CDR3 contains 18 residues. CDR3 residues: CASSYSRGQRDVKNIQYF. CDR3 nucleotide sequence: TGTGCCAGTAGCTACTCGAGGGGGCAAAGGGATGTCAAAAACATTCAGTACTTC. Filled out from reference TRBV19 and TRBJ2-4, the complete variable domain reads DGGITQSPKYLFRKEGQNVTLSCEQNLNHDAMYWYRQDPGQGLRLIYYSQIVNDFQKGDIAEGYSVSREKKESFPLTVTSAQKNPTAFYLCASSYSRGQRDVKNIQYFGAGTRLSVL.

The chain joins TRBV7-4 to TRBJ2-7, with 9 positions matching TRBD1. This CDR3 spans 13 amino acids. Germline CDR1 SGHVT, CDR2 SQSDAQ. V was clipped by 1 base and J by 5 bases; unmatched bases: 0. The CDR3 nucleotides read TGTGCCAGCAGCTTAGGACAGGGGGACGAGCAGTACTTC. Its translation: CASSLGQGDEQYF.

The chain couples TRBV7-9 to TRBJ1-6; 9 positions agree with TRBD1. Germline CDR1 SEHNR, CDR2 FQNEAQ (reference sequence). V gave up 4 bases and J gave up 9 bases; unmatched junction bases: 4. The CDR3 is 14 amino acids. In nucleotides, the CDR3 is TGTGCCAGCAGCTGGGACAGGGAAGGTTCACCCCTCCACTTT. Amino acids: CASSWDREGSPLHF.

The chain uses TRBV6-5 and TRBJ1-6; possible D gene TRBD1, 6 bases. Trimming took off 6 bases at V and 7 bases at J, with 10 bases between the two ends. The CDR3 has 13 residues. Germline-derived CDR1 and CDR2 are MNHEY and SVGAGI. CDR3 sequence reads: CASRGQWNSPLHF. As DNA, the CDR3 is TGTGCCAGCAGAGGACAGTGGAATTCACCCCTCCACTTT.

The V and J genes are TRBV7-8 and TRBJ2-3, with TRBD2 matching over 9 bases. Trimming removed 1 base from V and 4 bases from J; junction bases left unmatched: 15. Germline V gene lookup returns CDR1 SGHVS and CDR2 FQNEAQ. The CDR3 loop spans 19 amino acids. CDR3 in DNA: TGTGCCAGCAGCTTAGTGAGAGGGACTAGCTCCTTTAGGGCAGATACGCAGTATTTT. Protein sequence: CASSLVRGTSSFRADTQYF. The variable domain in full, completed from reference TRBV7-8 and TRBJ2-3, reads GAGVSQSPRYKVAKRGQDVALRCDPISGHVSLFWYQQALGQGPEFLTYFQNEAQLDKSGLPSDRFFAERPEGSVSTLKIQRTQQEDSAVYLCASSLVRGTSSFRADTQYFGPGTRLTVL.

The V and J genes are TRBV7-9 and TRBJ2-7, with a tentative D call TRBD1 (5 bases). The CDR3 runs 13 residues. Germline V gene lookup returns CDR1 SEHNR and CDR2 FQNEAQ (reference sequence). Trimming removed 3 bases from V and 5 bases from J, with 11 bases in between. This CDR3 is CASSFQGRDEQYF. CDR3 DNA: TGTGCCAGCAGCTTCCAGGGTAGGGACGAGCAGTACTTC.

This clone was counted only a few times. The chain recombines TRBV5-1 with TRBJ2-2; D might be TRBD2 (5 bases). The CDR3 runs to 16 residues. Germline V gene data show CDR1 as SGHRS and CDR2 as YFSETQ. Trimming removed 1 base at V and 4 bases at J, with 14 bases between. CDR3 in amino acids: CASSLHSAAGTGELFF. The CDR3 nucleotides read TGCGCCAGCAGCTTGCACTCAGCCGCGGGCACCGGGGAGCTGTTTTTT. The whole variable domain, filled in from reference TRBV5-1 and TRBJ2-2, reads KAGVTQTPRYLIKTRGQQVTLSCSPISGHRSVSWYQQTPGQGLQFLFEYFSETQRNKGNFPGRFSGRQFSNSRSEMNVSTLELGDSALYLCASSLHSAAGTGELFFGEGSRLTVL.

This clone was seen once. V usage is TRBV19 and J usage is TRBJ1-2; 8 bases are a match to TRBD1. This CDR3 has 14 amino acids. With V trimmed by 5 bases and J by 3 bases, 5 bases remained unmatched. Germline CDR1 reads LNHDA; CDR2 reads SQIVND (reference sequence). The CDR3 is CASSPGQAHYGYTF. As DNA, the CDR3 is TGTGCCAGTAGTCCGGGACAGGCCCACTATGGCTACACCTTC.

The chain employs TRBV4-2 and TRBJ2-3; perhaps TRBD2 as D (6 bases). The CDR3 contains 16 residues. Germline CDR1 reads LGHNA; CDR2 reads YNFKEQ. Trimming cost V 3 bases and J 6 bases, with 19 bases left between them. The CDR3 spells CASSQLSTGDADTQYF. The CDR3 DNA sequence: TGTGCCAGCAGCCAGCTTAGCACGGGGGATGCGGATACGCAGTATTTT.

The V gene is TRBV19, the J gene TRBJ2-3; TRBD1 aligns across 7 bases. In germline, CDR1 is LNHDA, CDR2 SQIVND (reference sequence). The length of the CDR3 is 13 residues. J was trimmed by 2 bases and V by 8 bases; bases with no gene match: 4. The CDR3 spells CASQTGDTDTQYF. The CDR3 DNA reads as TGTGCCAGTCAAACAGGGGACACAGATACGCAGTATTTT.

This clone came up once. The chain carries TRBV12-5 and TRBJ1-3, with a possible D match to TRBD1 (6 bases). CDR3 length: 13 amino acids. The ends were cut back, 5 bases at V and 4 bases at J, with 9 bases in the middle. Germline V gene sequence: CDR1 LGHNT, CDR2 FRNRAP. The CDR3 DNA sequence: TGTGCTAGTGGTCGGGACACGGGAAACACCATATATTTT. Residues: CASGRDTGNTIYF.

This clone has just one count. The genes are TRBV29-1 and TRBJ2-1, with no clear D. The CDR3 runs to 10 residues. CDR1 is SQVTM and CDR2 is ANQGSEA in the germline V gene. CDR3 protein: CSFRRNEQFF. In DNA, the CDR3 is TGCAGTTTTAGGAGAAATGAGCAGTTCTTC.

The chain couples TRBV5-1 to TRBJ2-1; 11 bases agree with TRBD1. V was pared by 4 bases and J by 7 bases, with 7 bases of the junction left unmatched. CDR3 size: 15 residues. Per the germline V gene, CDR1 is SGHRS and CDR2 is YFSETQ. The chain's CDR3 is CASSRGQGAENEQFF. CDR3 nucleotide sequence: TGCGCCAGCAGCAGAGGACAGGGGGCTGAGAATGAGCAGTTCTTC.

J is TRBJ2-3 and V is TRBV5-4, with D possibly TRBD2 on 5 matching bases. The CDR3 is made up of 16 amino acids. Deletions cut 0 bases from V and 0 bases from J, with 11 bases between. Germline-derived CDR1 and CDR2 are SGHNT and YYREEE (reference sequence). CDR3 DNA: TGTGCCAGCAGCTTGGAGAGCGGAACTAGCACAGATACGCAGTATTTT. This sequence encodes CASSLESGTSTDTQYF.

This chain connects TRBV5-1 to TRBJ2-7, with 10 bases aligning to TRBD1. The junction had 10 bases not matched to a gene; V was cut back by 5 bases and J by 5 bases. CDR3 size: 15 residues. Germline V gene sequence: CDR1 SGHRS, CDR2 YFSETQ. The CDR3 sequence: CASRSRDRGPHEQYF. For the CDR3, the DNA is TGCGCCAGCAGAAGCCGGGACAGGGGTCCCCACGAGCAGTACTTC.

This clone was detected once. The V and J genes are TRBV6-6 and TRBJ1-6; D not certain. The CDR3 extends over 16 amino acids. Per germline, CDR1 MNHNY and CDR2 SVGAGI (reference sequence). Deletions cut 2 bases from V and 0 bases from J, with 8 bases between. CDR3 coding DNA: TGTGCCAGCAGTTACCCGGGGAGCTCCTATAATTCACCCCTCCACTTT. Translated: CASSYPGSSYNSPLHF.

In its sample, this clone was seen a few times. The rearrangement joins TRBV6-1 to TRBJ1-3; possible D gene TRBD1, 6 bases. V was trimmed by 3 bases and J by 3 bases, leaving 12 bases between them. The CDR3 is made up of 15 amino acids. Germline lookup yields CDR1 MNHNS and CDR2 SASEGT. CDR3 sequence: CASSDMTGGGNTIYF. CDR3 DNA sequence: TGTGCCAGCAGTGACATGACAGGAGGTGGAAACACCATATATTTT.

This chain uses TRBV5-4 with TRBJ2-1, with 7 nucleotides matching TRBD2. The CDR3 has 15 amino acids. Germline CDR1 reads SGHNT; CDR2 reads YYREEE (reference sequence). The junction had 8 bases not matched to a gene; V was cut back by 1 base and J by 7 bases. CDR3 region: CASSLSGLNLNEQFF. The CDR3 nucleotides are TGTGCCAGCAGCTTGTCGGGACTAAACCTTAATGAGCAGTTCTTC.

The CDR3 region is CASSLAGTNSGANVLTF. CDR3 sequence (DNA): TGCGCCAGCAGCTTGGCCGGGACAAACTCTGGGGCCAACGTCCTGACTTTC. The V gene is TRBV5-1, the J gene TRBJ2-6, with TRBD1 as a possible D gene (6 bases). CDR1 and CDR2 (germline): SGHRS, YFSETQ. V dropped 0 bases and J dropped 0 bases, with 10 bases sitting between them. This CDR3 comprises 17 residues. Combining the CDR3 with reference TRBV5-1 and TRBJ2-6 gives the whole variable domain KAGVTQTPRYLIKTRGQQVTLSCSPISGHRSVSWYQQTPGQGLQFLFEYFSETQRNKGNFPGRFSGRQFSNSRSEMNVSTLELGDSALYLCASSLAGTNSGANVLTFGAGSRLTVL.

The chain recombines TRBV4-2 with TRBJ2-7; D unresolved. The CDR3 is 15 residues long. The ends were cut back, 0 bases at V and 3 bases at J, with 12 bases in the middle. CDR1 is LGHNA, CDR2 YNFKEQ, per germline. CDR3 in DNA: TGTGCCAGCAGCCAAGATCTCGGTCTCTACTACGAGCAGTACTTC. Amino acid sequence: CASSQDLGLYYEQYF.